This is a list of T cell receptor beta chains from one sample in a study of blood T cells in healthy people across ages. From the 5' RACE reads, TCRdb called clonotypes with MiXCR, one entry per CDR3 protein. The sample holds 650,000 to 800,000 distinct CDR3 sequences; 44% are singletons and the top ten take about a fifth. Input material: blood. Receptors originate from a man in his fifties or sixties in good health. The CDR3 runs from the conserved cysteine through the conserved F or W. The D gene is left open where the match is weak. A clone size is listed for some rows: how often the clone was seen (once, few, many), or a class if it is expanded.

d_call	j_call	clone_size	v_call	cdr3_length	cdr3_aa	cdr3_nt
NA	TRBJ2-7	NA	TRBV7-8	13	CASSLEEHYEQYF	TGTGCCAGCAGCTTAGAAGAACACTACGAGCAGTACTTC
TRBD1	TRBJ1-3	NA	TRBV15	15	CATTLDRVGGNTIYF	TGTGCCACCACCCTGGACAGGGTCGGTGGAAACACCATATATTTT
TRBD2	TRBJ2-5	NA	TRBV20-1	14	CSAGATSGAETQYF	TGCAGTGCCGGGGCAACTAGCGGGGCGGAGACCCAGTACTTC
TRBD1	TRBJ1-6	NA	TRBV14	17	CASSQEGDRVYNSPLHF	TGTGCCAGCAGCCAAGAGGGGGACAGAGTGTATAATTCACCCCTCCACTTT
NA	TRBJ2-1	NA	TRBV20-1	16	CSARDRLAPGYNEQFF	TGCAGTGCTAGAGATCGGTTGGCCCCGGGCTACAATGAGCAGTTCTTC
NA	TRBJ2-7	few	TRBV30	14	CAWSVGRAPYEQYF	TGTGCCTGGAGTGTAGGCAGGGCCCCCTACGAGCAGTACTTC
NA	TRBJ2-1	NA	TRBV7-2	13	CASSSRTVAEQFF	TGTGCCAGCAGCTCGAGGACAGTCGCAGAGCAGTTCTTC
NA	TRBJ2-1	NA	TRBV7-6	16	CASSLARASSYNEQFF	TGTGCCAGCAGCTTAGCGAGGGCTAGCTCCTACAATGAGCAGTTCTTC
NA	TRBJ1-1	NA	TRBV29-1	14	CSVVPTQVNTEAFF	TGCAGCGTTGTCCCCACCCAAGTGAACACTGAAGCTTTCTTT
NA	TRBJ1-5	NA	TRBV20-1	10	CSARYGPQHF	TGCAGCGCGCGGTACGGGCCCCAGCATTTT
NA	TRBJ2-7	NA	TRBV12-5	14	CASGLTGPADEQYF	TGTGCTAGTGGTTTGACGGGACCGGCAGACGAGCAGTACTTC
NA	TRBJ2-5	NA	TRBV3-1	15	CASSQSRGFQETQYF	TGTGCCAGCAGCCAATCTAGGGGGTTCCAAGAGACCCAGTACTTC
NA	TRBJ2-1	once	TRBV6-1	17	CASSEFDRGSSYNEQFF	TGTGCCAGCAGTGAATTCGACCGGGGGAGCTCCTACAATGAGCAGTTCTTC
TRBD2	TRBJ2-2	NA	TRBV7-6	15	CASRSGTSLDGELFF	TGTGCCAGCAGATCCGGGACTAGCTTGGACGGGGAGCTGTTTTTT
NA	TRBJ2-1	NA	TRBV6-6	15	CASSYLRIPYNEQFF	TGTGCCAGCAGTTACTTACGGATCCCCTACAATGAGCAGTTCTTC
TRBD1	TRBJ2-1	few	TRBV7-2	15	CASSLVGTGGHEQFF	TGTGCCAGCAGCTTAGTTGGGACAGGGGGCCATGAGCAGTTCTTC
NA	TRBJ2-7	NA	TRBV20-1	15	CSATVGTQATYGQYF	TGCAGTGCCACGGTCGGGACACAAGCTACCTACGGGCAGTACTTC
NA	TRBJ1-4	NA	TRBV14	15	CASSLGWGPNEKLFF	TGTGCCAGCAGCCTCGGTTGGGGGCCTAATGAAAAACTGTTTTTT
NA	TRBJ2-1	NA	TRBV7-2	16	CASSLVSTNSYNEQFF	TGTGCCAGCAGCTTAGTTTCAACTAACTCCTACAATGAGCAGTTCTTC
TRBD2	TRBJ2-5	NA	TRBV15	19	CATSTGLAGGREARGTQYF	TGTGCCACCAGCACCGGACTAGCGGGGGGACGCGAAGCTCGTGGGACCCAGTACTTC
NA	TRBJ2-7	NA	TRBV5-1	18	CASSLAPIGHSGSYEKYF	TGCGCCAGCAGCTTGGCCCCGATAGGTCATTCGGGATCCTACGAGAAGTACTTC
NA	TRBJ2-5	once	TRBV24-1	14	CATSDRNGQETQYF	TGTGCCACCAGTGATCGAAATGGACAAGAGACCCAGTACTTC
NA	TRBJ2-7	NA	TRBV5-1	13	CASSPVERSEQYF	TGCGCCAGCAGCCCCGTAGAGCGCTCGGAGCAGTACTTC
NA	TRBJ1-2	NA	TRBV12-3/TRBV12-4	13	CASSQQEIYGYTF	TGTGCCAGCAGCCAACAGGAAATCTATGGCTACACCTTC
NA	TRBJ1-6	NA	TRBV7-2	12	CASSLDGSPLHF	TGTGCCAGCAGCTTAGACGGTTCACCCCTCCACTTT
NA	TRBJ2-2	NA	TRBV6-6	15	CASSYAGQGPGELFF	TGTGCCAGCAGTTACGCGGGTCAGGGCCCCGGGGAGCTGTTTTTT